The next 5 T cell receptor beta chains were all read from a single sample in a study of PD-L1 blockade in urothelial cancer. Time point noted: pretreatment peripheral blood. Sequencing was performed with immunoSEQ multiplex PCR; in TCRdb, only in-frame clones are kept and a portion is missing. The sample shows over 75,000 clones, about 84% of them seen only once. The material was PBMCs, obtained around atezolizumab (anti-PD-L1) treatment. All receptors derive from a man between 60 and 75 years old with urothelial cancer.

The J gene is TRBJ2-1, the V gene TRBV6-1; D remains unclear. CDR1 and CDR2 from the germline V gene are MNHNS and SASEGT. CDR3 size: 13 residues. Trimming removed 5 bases from V and 15 bases from J, with 20 bases in between. The CDR3 nucleotides read TGTGCCAGCAGTATTTCCCGCAGCGCGTGGATGTTCTTC. This translates into CASSISRSAWMFF.

The chain carries TRBV29-1 and TRBJ1-2; 7 nucleotides align to TRBD1. The CDR3 runs 12 residues. CDR1 and CDR2 from the germline V gene are SQVTM and ANQGSEA. V trimming: 6 bases; J trimming: 3 bases; junction bases outside the gene matches: 4. The CDR3 bases are TGCAGCGTCGAGACAGGGCACTATGGCTACACCTTC. Amino acid sequence: CSVETGHYGYTF.

CDR3 nucleotide sequence: TGTGCCAGCAGCCGAACCGGGACAGGGGTCAATGAGCAGTTCTTC. It specifies CASSRTGTGVNEQFF. The rearrangement joins TRBV7-2 to TRBJ2-1; 10 bases match TRBD1. V gave up 5 bases and J gave up 6 bases; unmatched junction bases: 7. Germline CDR1 is SGHTA and CDR2 is FQGNSA. The CDR3 contains 15 residues. The variable domain in full, with the rest retrieved from reference TRBV7-2 and TRBJ2-1, is GAGVSQSPSNKVTEKGKDVELRCDPISGHTALYWYRQSLGQGLEFLIYFQGNSAPDKSGLPSDRFSAERTGGSVSTLTIQRTQQEDSAVYLCASSRTGTGVNEQFFGPGTRLTVL.

The rearrangement links TRBV7-8 to TRBJ2-5; D call uncertain. Per germline, CDR1 SGHVS and CDR2 FQNEAQ. This CDR3 comprises 13 residues. Trimming cost V 6 bases and J 0 bases, with 8 bases left between them. CDR3: CASRSVYQETQYF. The CDR3 DNA is TGTGCCAGCAGAAGCGTCTACCAAGAGACCCAGTACTTC.

The chain employs TRBV4-3 and TRBJ2-7; D is ambiguous. This CDR3 contains 16 residues. Looked up from germline, CDR1 is LGHNA and CDR2 is YSLEER. Trimming removed 1 base from V and 3 bases from J, with 16 bases in between. Here the CDR3 reads CASSQVARSWFYEQYF. In DNA form, the CDR3 reads TGCGCCAGCAGCCAAGTGGCTCGGAGCTGGTTCTACGAGCAGTACTTC.